The clone carrying this T cell receptor (beta chain) was seen more than once but under ten times. This record comes from a study of T-cell memory formation after mild COVID-19. TCRdb reprocessed the 5' RACE reads with MiXCR, giving one entry per CDR3 protein. This sample yields 200,000 to 250,000 distinct CDR3 sequences, of which about 10% are seen a single time; approximately 3% belongs to the top ten. The germline V gene encodes CDR1 KGHSH and CDR2 LQKENI. V gave up 3 bases and J gave up 9 bases; unmatched junction bases: 13. The CDR3 has 16 amino acids. The receptor's source is a man between 18 and 29 years old who had mild COVID-19 (a few samples of this study predate the infection). Cell type and time point are not known. The gene calls are TRBV18 and TRBJ2-1; TRBD2 matches 8 bases. Sequencing was carried out using PBMCs or a T cell subset sorted from them (not recorded which). This CDR3 is CASSPREGITTGEQFF. CDR3 in DNA: TGTGCCAGCTCACCCCGGGAGGGGATTACGACCGGTGAGCAGTTCTTC.